Sequencing of this T cell receptor (beta chain) was carried out in a study of T cell responses to AZD1222 COVID-19 vaccine. General study findings and limits: Repertoires were sampled only after the peak T cell response. Among vaccine-associated CD4 TCRs, coverage spanned spike, with dominance at 160-218 and 743-854.

A note on this clone: Antigen: not known.

The CDR3 runs to 12 residues. Trimming removed 4 bases at V and 8 bases at J, with 9 bases between. CDR1 and CDR2 (germline): KGHSH, LQKENI. Sequencing was performed with immunoSEQ multiplex PCR; in TCRdb, only in-frame clones are kept and a portion is missing. The data contain 250,000 or so clones, 90% to 95% of them singletons. Source: peripheral blood, taken on day 0 of AZD1222 vaccination. The chain couples TRBV18 to TRBJ2-1; D uncertain. The TCR originated in an adult in good health. The CDR3 here is CASSLGSDEQFF. CDR3 DNA sequence: TGTGCCAGCTCACTAGGATCGGATGAGCAGTTCTTC.